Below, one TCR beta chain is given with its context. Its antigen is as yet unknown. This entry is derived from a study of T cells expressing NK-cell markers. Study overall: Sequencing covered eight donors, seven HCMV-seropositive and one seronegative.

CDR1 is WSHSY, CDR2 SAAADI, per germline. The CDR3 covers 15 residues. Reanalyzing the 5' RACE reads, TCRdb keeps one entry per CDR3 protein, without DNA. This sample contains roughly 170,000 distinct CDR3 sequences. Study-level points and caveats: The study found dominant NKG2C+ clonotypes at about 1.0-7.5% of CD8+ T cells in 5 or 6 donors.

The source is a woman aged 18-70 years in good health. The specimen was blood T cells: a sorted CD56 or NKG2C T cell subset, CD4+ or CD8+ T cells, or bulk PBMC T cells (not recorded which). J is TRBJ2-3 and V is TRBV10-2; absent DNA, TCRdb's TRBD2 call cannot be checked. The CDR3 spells CASRPREGSTDTQYF.